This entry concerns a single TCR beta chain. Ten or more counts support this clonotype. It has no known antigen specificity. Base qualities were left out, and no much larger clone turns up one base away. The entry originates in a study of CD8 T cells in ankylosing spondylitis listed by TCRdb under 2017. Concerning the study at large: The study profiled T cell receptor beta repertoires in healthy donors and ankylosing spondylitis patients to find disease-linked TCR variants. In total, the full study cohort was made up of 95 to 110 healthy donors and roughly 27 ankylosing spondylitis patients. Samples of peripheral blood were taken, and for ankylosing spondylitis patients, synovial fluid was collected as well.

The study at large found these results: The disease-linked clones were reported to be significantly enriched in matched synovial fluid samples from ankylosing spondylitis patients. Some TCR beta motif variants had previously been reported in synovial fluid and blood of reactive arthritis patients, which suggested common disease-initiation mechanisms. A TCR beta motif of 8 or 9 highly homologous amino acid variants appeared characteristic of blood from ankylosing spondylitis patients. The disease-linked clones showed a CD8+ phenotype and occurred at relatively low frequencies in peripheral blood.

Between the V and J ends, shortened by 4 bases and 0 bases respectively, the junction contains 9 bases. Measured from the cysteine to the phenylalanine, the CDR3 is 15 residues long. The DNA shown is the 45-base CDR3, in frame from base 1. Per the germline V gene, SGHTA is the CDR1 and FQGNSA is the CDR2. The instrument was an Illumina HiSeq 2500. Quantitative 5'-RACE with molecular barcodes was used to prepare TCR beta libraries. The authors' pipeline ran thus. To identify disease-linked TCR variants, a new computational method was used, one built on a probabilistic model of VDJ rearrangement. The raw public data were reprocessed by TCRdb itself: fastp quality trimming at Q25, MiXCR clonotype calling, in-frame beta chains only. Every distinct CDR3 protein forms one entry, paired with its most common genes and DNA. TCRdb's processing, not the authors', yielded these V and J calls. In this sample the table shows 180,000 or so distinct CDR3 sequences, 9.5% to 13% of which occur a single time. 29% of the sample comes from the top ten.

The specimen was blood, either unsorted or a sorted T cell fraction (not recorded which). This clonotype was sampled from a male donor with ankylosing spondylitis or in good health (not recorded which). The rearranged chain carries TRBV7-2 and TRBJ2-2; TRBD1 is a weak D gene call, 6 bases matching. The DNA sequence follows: TGTGCCAGCAGCTCCGGACAGACGAACACCGGGGAGCTGTTTTTT. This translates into CASSSGQTNTGELFF.